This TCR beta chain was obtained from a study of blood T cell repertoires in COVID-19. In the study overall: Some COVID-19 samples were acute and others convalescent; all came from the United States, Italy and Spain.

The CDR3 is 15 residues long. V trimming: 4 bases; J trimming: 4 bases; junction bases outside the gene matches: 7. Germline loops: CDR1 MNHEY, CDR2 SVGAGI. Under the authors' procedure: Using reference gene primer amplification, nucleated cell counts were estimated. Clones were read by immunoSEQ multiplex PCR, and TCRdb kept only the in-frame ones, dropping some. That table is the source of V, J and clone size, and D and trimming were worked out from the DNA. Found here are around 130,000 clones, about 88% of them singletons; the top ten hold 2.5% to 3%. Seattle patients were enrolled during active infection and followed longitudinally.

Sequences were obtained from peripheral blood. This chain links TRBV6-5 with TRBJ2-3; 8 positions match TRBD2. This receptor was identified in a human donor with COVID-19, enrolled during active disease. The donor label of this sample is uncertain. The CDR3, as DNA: TGTGCCAGCAGTTGGAGGGGACTAGTCGCAGATACGCAGTATTTT. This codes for CASSWRGLVADTQYF.